The T cell receptor beta chain described here comes from a study of blood T cell repertoires in COVID-19 (dated by TCRdb to the early 2020s). For context, the study as a whole: Collaborator samples came from the United States, Italy and Spain and covered acute and convalescent phases of COVID-19. The material from the prospective study consisted of cDNA or gDNA derived from T cells, B-cell-depleted T cells, or PBMCs. Subjects who had been exposed to COVID-19, were actively infected with it, or had recovered from it provided the deeply sampled blood TCRbeta repertoires that made up the dataset. A freely available public database, intended as a resource for researchers studying the immune response to SARS-CoV-2, is where the repertoires were released. Samples were obtained from the ongoing ImmuneRACE study (first 160 participants) and from 950 to 1,500 subjects provided by 6 global collaborators. The sample metadata nearly always contained a de-identified subject ID, COVID-19 status, age in years and sex. Where available, HLA class I and class II types were taken from metadata supplied by the sample provider and were not determined by assay-based typing. On the study overall, not on this receptor specifically: Clinical and demographic metadata were provided uncurated, with the amount varying by source and participant.

Spanning cysteine to phenylalanine, the CDR3 consists of 14 amino acids. CDR3 DNA is the only sequence kept; it has 42 bases, read in frame from the first base. As encoded in the germline V gene, CDR1 is SGHAT while CDR2 is FQNNGV. V loses 2 bases of germline sequence and J loses 1 base, and the interval between the two ends is 8 bases. The immunoSEQ Assay, a bias-controlled multiplex PCR, was used to amplify TCRbeta CDR3 regions from genomic DNA. On the authors' methods: Nucleated cell counts per sample were estimated from amplification of reference gene primers within the assay. To quantify the absolute abundance of each unique TCRbeta CDR3 rearrangement, sequence reads were collapsed and filtered. For each sample, productive Simpson clonality was calculated as the square root of Simpson's diversity index over productive rearrangements. Here the immuneACCESS table is served through TCRdb, limited to in-frame sequences with V and J called. Missing clones are a known gap in these copies; in checked studies unresolved V genes cover under half, and the rest lacks a known reason. The DNA was the basis for D and trimming; V, J and clone size are from that table. The sample records about 130,000 clones, roughly 86% of which are singletons. The top ten clonotypes cover approximately 10% of the sample.

At one collaborating source in Seattle, patients were enrolled during active infection and were followed longitudinally through the course of disease. Collaborating institutions collected whole blood in K2EDTA tubes following their own protocols. For TCRbeta analysis, collaborators shipped samples as frozen whole blood, isolated PBMCs, or DNA extracted from either of those sample types. This clone appeared a single time. No cognate antigen has been identified for it. No much larger clone is present one base from it, and per-base qualities are unavailable. The chain is assembled from TRBV11-2 and TRBJ1-1; no D segment can be confidently identified. The sample was peripheral blood. This clonotype was sampled from a woman aged 70 to 79 with COVID-19, enrolled during active disease. This receptor carries the CDR3 CASSLFSSNTEAFF. The nucleotide sequence reads as follows: TGTGCCAGCAGCTTATTCTCGTCGAACACTGAAGCTTTCTTT.